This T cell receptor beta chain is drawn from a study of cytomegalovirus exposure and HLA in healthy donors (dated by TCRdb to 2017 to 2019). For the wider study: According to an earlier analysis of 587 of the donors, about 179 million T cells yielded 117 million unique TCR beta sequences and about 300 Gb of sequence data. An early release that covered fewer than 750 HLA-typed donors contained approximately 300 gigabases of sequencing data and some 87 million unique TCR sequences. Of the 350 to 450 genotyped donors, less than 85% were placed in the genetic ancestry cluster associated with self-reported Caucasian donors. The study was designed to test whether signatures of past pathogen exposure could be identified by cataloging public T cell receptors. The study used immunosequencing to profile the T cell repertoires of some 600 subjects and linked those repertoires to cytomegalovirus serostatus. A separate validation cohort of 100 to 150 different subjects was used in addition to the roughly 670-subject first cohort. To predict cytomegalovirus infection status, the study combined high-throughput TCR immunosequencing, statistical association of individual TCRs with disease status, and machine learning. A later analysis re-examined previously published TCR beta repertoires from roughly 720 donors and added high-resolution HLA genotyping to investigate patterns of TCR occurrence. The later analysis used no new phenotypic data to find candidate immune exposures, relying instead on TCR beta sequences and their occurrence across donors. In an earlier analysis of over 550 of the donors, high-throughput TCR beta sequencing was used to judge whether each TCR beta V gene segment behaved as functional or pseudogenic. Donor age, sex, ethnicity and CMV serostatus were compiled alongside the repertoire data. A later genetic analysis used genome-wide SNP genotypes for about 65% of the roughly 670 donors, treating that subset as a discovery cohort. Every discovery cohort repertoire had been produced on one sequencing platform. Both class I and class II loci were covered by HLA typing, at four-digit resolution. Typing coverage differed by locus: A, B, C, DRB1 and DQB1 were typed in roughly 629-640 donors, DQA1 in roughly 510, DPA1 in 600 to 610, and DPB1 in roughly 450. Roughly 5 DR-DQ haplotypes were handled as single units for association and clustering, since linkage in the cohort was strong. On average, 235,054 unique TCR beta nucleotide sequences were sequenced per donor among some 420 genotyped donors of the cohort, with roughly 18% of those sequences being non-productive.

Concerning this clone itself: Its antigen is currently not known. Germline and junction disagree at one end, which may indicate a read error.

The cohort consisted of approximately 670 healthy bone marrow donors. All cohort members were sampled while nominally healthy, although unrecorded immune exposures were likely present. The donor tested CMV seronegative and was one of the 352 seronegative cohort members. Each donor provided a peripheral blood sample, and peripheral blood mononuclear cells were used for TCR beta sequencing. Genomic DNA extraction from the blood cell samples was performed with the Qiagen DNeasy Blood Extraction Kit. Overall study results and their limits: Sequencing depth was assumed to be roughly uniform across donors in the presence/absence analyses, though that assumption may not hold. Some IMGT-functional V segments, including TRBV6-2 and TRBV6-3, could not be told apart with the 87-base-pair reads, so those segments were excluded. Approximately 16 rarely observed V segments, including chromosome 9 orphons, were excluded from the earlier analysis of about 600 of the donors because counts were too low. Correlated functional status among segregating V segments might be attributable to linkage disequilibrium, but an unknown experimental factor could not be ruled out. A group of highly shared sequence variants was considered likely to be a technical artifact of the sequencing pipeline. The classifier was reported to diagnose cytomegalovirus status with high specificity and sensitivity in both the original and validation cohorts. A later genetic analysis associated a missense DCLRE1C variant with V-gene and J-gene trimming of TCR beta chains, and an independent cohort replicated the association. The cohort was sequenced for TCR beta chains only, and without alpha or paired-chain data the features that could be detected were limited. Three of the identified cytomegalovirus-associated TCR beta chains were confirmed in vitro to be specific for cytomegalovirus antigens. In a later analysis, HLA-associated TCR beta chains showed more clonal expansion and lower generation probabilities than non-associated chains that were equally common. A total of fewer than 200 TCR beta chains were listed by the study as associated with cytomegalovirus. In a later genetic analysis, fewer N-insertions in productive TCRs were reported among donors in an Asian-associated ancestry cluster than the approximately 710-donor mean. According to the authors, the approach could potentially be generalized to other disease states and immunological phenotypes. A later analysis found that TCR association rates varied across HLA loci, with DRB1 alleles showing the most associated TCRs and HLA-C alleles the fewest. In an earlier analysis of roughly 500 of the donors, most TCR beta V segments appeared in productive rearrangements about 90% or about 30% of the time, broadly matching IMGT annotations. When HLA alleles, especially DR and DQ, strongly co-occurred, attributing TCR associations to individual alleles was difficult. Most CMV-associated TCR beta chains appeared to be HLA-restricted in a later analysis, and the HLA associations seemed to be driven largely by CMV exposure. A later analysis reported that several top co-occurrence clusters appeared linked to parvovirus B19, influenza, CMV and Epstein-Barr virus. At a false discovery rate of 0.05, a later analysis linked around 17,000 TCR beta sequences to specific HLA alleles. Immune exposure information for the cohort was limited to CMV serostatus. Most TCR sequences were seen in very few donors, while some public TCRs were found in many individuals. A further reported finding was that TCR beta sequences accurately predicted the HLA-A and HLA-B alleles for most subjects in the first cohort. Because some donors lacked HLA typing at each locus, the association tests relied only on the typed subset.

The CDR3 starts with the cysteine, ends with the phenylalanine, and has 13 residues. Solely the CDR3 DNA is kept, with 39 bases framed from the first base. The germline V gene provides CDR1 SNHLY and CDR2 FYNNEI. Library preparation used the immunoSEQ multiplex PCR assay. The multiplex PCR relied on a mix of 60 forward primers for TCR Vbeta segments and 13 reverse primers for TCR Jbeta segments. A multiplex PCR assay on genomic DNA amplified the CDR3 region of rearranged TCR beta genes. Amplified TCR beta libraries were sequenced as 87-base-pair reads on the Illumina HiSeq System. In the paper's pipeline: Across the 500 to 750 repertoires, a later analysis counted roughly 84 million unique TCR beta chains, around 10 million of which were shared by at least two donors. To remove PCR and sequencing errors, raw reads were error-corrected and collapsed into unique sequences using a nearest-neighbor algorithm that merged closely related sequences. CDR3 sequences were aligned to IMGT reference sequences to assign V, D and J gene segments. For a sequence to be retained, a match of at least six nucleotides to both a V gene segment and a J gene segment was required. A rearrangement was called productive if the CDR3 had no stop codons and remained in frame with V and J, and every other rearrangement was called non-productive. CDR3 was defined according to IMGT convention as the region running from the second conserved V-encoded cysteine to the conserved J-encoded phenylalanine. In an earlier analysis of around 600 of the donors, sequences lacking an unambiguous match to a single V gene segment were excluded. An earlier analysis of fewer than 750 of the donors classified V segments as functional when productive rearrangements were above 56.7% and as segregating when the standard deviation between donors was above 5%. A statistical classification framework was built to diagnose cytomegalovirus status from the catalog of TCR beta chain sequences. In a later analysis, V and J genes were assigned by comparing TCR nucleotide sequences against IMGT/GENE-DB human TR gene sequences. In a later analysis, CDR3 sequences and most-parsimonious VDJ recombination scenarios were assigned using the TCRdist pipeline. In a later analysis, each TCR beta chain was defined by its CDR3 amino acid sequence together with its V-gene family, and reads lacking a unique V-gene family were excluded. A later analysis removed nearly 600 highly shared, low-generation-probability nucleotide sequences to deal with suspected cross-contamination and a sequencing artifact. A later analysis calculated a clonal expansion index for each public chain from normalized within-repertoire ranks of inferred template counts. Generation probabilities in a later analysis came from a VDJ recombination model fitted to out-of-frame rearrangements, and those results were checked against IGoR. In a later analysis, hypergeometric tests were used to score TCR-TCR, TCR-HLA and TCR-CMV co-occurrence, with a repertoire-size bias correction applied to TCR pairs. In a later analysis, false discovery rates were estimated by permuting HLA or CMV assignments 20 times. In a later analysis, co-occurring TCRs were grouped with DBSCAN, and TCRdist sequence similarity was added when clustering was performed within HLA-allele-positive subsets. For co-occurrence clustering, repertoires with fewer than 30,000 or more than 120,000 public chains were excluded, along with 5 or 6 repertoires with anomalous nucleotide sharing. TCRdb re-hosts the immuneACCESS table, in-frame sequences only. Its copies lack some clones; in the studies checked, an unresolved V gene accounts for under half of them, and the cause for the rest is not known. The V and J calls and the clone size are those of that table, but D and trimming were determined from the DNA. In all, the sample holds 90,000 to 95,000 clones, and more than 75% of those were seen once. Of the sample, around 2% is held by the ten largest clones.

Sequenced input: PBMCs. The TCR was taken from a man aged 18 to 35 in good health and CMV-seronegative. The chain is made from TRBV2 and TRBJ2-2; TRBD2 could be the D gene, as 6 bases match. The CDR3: CASSEAIIGGLFF. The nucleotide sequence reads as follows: TGTGCCAGCAGTGAAGCTATCATCGGGGGGCTGTTTTTT.